Listed below are T cell receptor beta chains from one sample, sequenced in a study of human T cells and chemical hapten exposure. TCRdb passed the RACE reads through MiXCR, listing each CDR3 protein once. The data contain 150,000 to 200,000 distinct CDR3 sequences, just under 30% of them singletons. The sequencing here drew on whole blood, taken in connection with sensitization to the hapten diphenylcyclopropenone (DPC). The receptor set was obtained from a woman aged 30 to 39 with alopecia areata. Some clones in this sample may be carry-over from other donors' samples. Each CDR3 is given with its conserved first and last residue. D genes are given only for firm matches. Not every row has a clone size; where given, it reads once, few, many or a size class.

V gene	J gene	CDR3 length	clone size	D gene	CDR3 protein	CDR3 DNA
TRBV29-1	TRBJ2-7	13	few	TRBD2	CSARTSGIHEQYF	TGCAGCGCCCGGACTAGCGGGATTCACGAGCAGTACTTC
TRBV27	TRBJ1-6	10	-	-	CAPPGVPLHF	TGTGCCCCCCCGGGGGTCCCCCTCCACTTT
TRBV7-9	TRBJ2-2	15	many	TRBD2	CASSLTSGNTGELFF	TGTGCCAGCAGCTTGACTAGCGGCAACACCGGGGAGCTGTTTTTT
TRBV4-3	TRBJ1-3	16	-	-	CASSQDAQGSGNTIYF	TGCGCCAGCAGCCAAGATGCGCAGGGCTCTGGAAACACCATATATTTT
TRBV15	TRBJ1-1	15	-	TRBD1	CATSTLQGMNTEAFF	TGTGCCACCAGCACTTTACAGGGGATGAACACTGAAGCTTTCTTT
TRBV29-1	TRBJ1-2	15	-	-	CSVVPIDGWHYGYTF	TGCAGCGTTGTTCCGATAGACGGCTGGCACTATGGCTACACCTTC
TRBV29-1	TRBJ1-5	15	few	-	CSVEDLLVGNQPQHF	TGCAGCGTTGAAGATTTGCTAGTCGGCAATCAGCCCCAGCATTTT
TRBV20-1	TRBJ2-3	15	few	TRBD1	CSASDAGGVTDTQYF	TGCAGTGCTAGTGACGCAGGGGGCGTGACAGATACGCAGTATTTT
TRBV5-1	TRBJ1-1	15	-	TRBD1	CASRLSIQGPTEAFF	TGCGCCAGCAGGTTAAGCATACAGGGGCCCACTGAAGCTTTCTTT
TRBV3-1	TRBJ2-7	18	many	TRBD2	CASSRWTSGGAQLYEQYF	TGTGCCAGCAGCCGATGGACTAGCGGGGGGGCGCAACTCTACGAGCAGTACTTC
TRBV29-1	TRBJ1-1	12	few	-	CSVQGQGTEAFF	TGCAGCGTTCAGGGGCAGGGCACTGAAGCTTTCTTT
TRBV7-2	TRBJ2-3	14	few	-	CASSLVVRGDTQYF	TGTGCCAGCAGCTTAGTGGTCCGGGGAGATACGCAGTATTTT
TRBV2	TRBJ2-1	14	-	TRBD1	CASRDRGPYNEQFF	TGTGCCAGCAGAGACAGGGGCCCTTACAATGAGCAGTTCTTC
TRBV6-6	TRBJ2-1	15	-	TRBD2	CASTGTSGGAAEQFF	TGTGCCAGCACTGGGACTAGCGGGGGGGCAGCTGAGCAGTTCTTC
TRBV5-1	TRBJ1-5	13	-	-	CASSVGVDQPQHF	TGCGCCAGCAGTGTCGGGGTAGATCAGCCCCAGCATTTT
TRBV6-5	TRBJ2-7	13	-	-	CASSYNRLYEQYF	TGTGCCAGCAGTTACAACAGACTCTACGAGCAGTACTTC
TRBV27	TRBJ2-3	16	-	TRBD1	CASRPPGTGDVHTQYF	TGTGCCAGCAGACCCCCCGGGACAGGGGATGTTCATACGCAGTATTTT
TRBV20-1	TRBJ1-1	14	few	-	CSAQNGGLNTEAFF	TGCAGTGCCCAGAATGGAGGGTTGAACACTGAAGCTTTCTTT
TRBV20-1	TRBJ1-4	14	few	-	CSAPQTSPGEKLFF	TGCAGTGCCCCCCAGACGAGCCCCGGTGAAAAACTGTTTTTT
TRBV7-9	TRBJ2-3	16	few	TRBD2	CASSLRLAGVTDTQYF	TGTGCCAGCAGCTTACGACTAGCGGGGGTCACAGATACGCAGTATTTT
TRBV12-3/TRBV12-4	TRBJ2-1	14	many	TRBD1	CASSPGGSYNEQFF	TGTGCCAGCAGTCCAGGGGGCTCCTACAATGAGCAGTTCTTC
TRBV3-1	TRBJ1-3	14	-	-	CASSQGRAGNTIYF	TGTGCCAGCAGCCAAGGCAGGGCTGGAAACACCATATATTTT
TRBV11-2	TRBJ1-5	15	few	TRBD1	CASSPGQGAYQPQHF	TGTGCCAGCAGTCCCGGACAGGGGGCATATCAGCCCCAGCATTTT
TRBV15	TRBJ2-7	13	-	-	CATSRETGYEQYF	TGTGCCACCAGCAGAGAAACAGGGTACGAGCAGTACTTC
TRBV6-5	TRBJ2-1	17	-	TRBD1	CASSYLTGQGLYNEQFF	TGTGCCAGCAGTTACCTAACGGGACAGGGCCTCTACAATGAGCAGTTCTTC
TRBV30	TRBJ1-2	11	-	-	CAWGPGYGYTF	TGTGCCTGGGGGCCTGGGTATGGCTACACCTTC
TRBV6-5	TRBJ2-7	16	-	-	CASSYSLAPVSYEQYF	TGTGCCAGCAGTTACTCGCTCGCACCGGTCTCCTACGAGCAGTACTTC
TRBV20-1	TRBJ1-3	17	few	-	CSAAPGQHSFSGNTIYF	TGCAGTGCTGCTCCCGGACAGCACAGCTTCTCTGGAAACACCATATATTTT
TRBV29-1	TRBJ1-6	9	many	-	CSVVSPLHF	TGCAGCGTTGTCTCACCCCTCCACTTT
TRBV29-1	TRBJ1-1	15	-	TRBD1	CSVGAGGGQNTEAFF	TGCAGCGTTGGGGCAGGGGGCGGCCAGAACACTGAAGCTTTCTTT
TRBV7-9	TRBJ2-7	14	few	-	CASRTGGAFYEQYF	TGTGCCAGCCGAACAGGGGGGGCCTTTTACGAGCAGTACTTC
TRBV29-1	TRBJ1-2	12	-	TRBD1	CSVGTGLYGYTF	TGCAGCGTTGGGACAGGACTCTATGGCTACACCTTC
TRBV2	TRBJ1-1	13	-	-	CASIRAGATEAFF	TGTGCCAGCATAAGGGCAGGCGCTACTGAAGCTTTCTTT
TRBV28	TRBJ1-4	16	-	-	CASSHKSGARNEKLFF	TGTGCCAGCAGTCACAAATCAGGGGCAAGGAATGAAAAACTGTTTTTT
TRBV20-1	TRBJ2-5	13	-	TRBD2	CSASTSGVETQYF	TGCAGTGCTTCCACTAGCGGGGTTGAGACCCAGTACTTC
TRBV20-1	TRBJ2-1	15	few	TRBD2	CSASINSGGSYEQFF	TGCAGTGCTAGTATAAATAGCGGGGGATCGTATGAGCAGTTCTTC
TRBV5-1	TRBJ2-3	15	-	TRBD2	CASTPGGGGTDTQYF	TGCGCCAGCACCCCCGGCGGGGGGGGAACAGATACGCAGTATTTT
TRBV27	TRBJ2-1	11	few	TRBD1	CASSTTGEQFF	TGTGCCAGCAGCACGACAGGGGAGCAGTTCTTC
TRBV20-1	TRBJ1-1	14	few	-	CSALNFERNTEAFF	TGCAGTGCCTTGAACTTTGAACGGAACACTGAAGCTTTCTTT
TRBV6-1	TRBJ2-1	14	-	-	CASSDGSSYNEQFF	TGTGCCAGCAGTGATGGCAGCTCCTACAATGAGCAGTTCTTC
TRBV7-9	TRBJ2-1	13	-	-	CASSSPVYNEQFF	TGTGCCAGCAGCTCGCCAGTCTACAATGAGCAGTTCTTC
TRBV7-9	TRBJ1-1	13	few	TRBD1	CASTRGQNTEAFF	TGTGCCAGCACCAGGGGGCAGAACACTGAAGCTTTCTTT
TRBV6-4	TRBJ2-2	15	many	-	CASSDSTSYTGELFF	TGTGCCAGCAGTGACTCGACTAGTTACACCGGGGAGCTGTTTTTT
TRBV2	TRBJ2-6	15	-	TRBD1	CARRDRLSGANVLTF	TGTGCCAGGCGGGACAGGCTCTCTGGGGCCAACGTCCTGACTTTC
TRBV5-1	TRBJ1-6	14	-	-	CASSLGQDISPLHF	TGCGCCAGCAGCTTGGGACAAGACATTTCACCCCTCCACTTT
TRBV9	TRBJ2-7	14	-	-	CASSEGQVSSEQYF	TGTGCCAGCAGTGAAGGACAAGTTAGCTCCGAGCAGTACTTC
TRBV5-1	TRBJ2-3	14	few	TRBD1	CASSSRTGMDTQYF	TGCGCCAGCAGCTCTCGGACAGGGATGGATACGCAGTATTTT
TRBV6-5	TRBJ2-7	15	-	-	CASRPTRESSYEQYF	TGTGCCAGCAGGCCTACTAGAGAAAGCTCCTACGAGCAGTACTTC
TRBV6-2/TRBV6-3	TRBJ1-2	12	-	-	CASSTGIRGYTF	TGTGCCAGCAGTACCGGTATACGTGGCTACACCTTC
TRBV29-1	TRBJ2-5	12	-	-	CSVTGTQETQYF	TGCAGCGTTACAGGGACCCAAGAGACCCAGTACTTC
TRBV5-4	TRBJ2-7	15	few	TRBD2	CASSLAGTSVHEQYF	TGTGCCAGCAGCTTGGCCGGGACTAGCGTCCACGAGCAGTACTTC
TRBV5-1	TRBJ2-3	14	-	-	CASSLTFPTDTQYF	TGCGCCAGCAGCTTGACATTTCCCACAGATACGCAGTATTTT
TRBV5-1	TRBJ2-2	14	-	-	CASSLPGSTGELFF	TGCGCCAGCAGCTTACCCGGGTCCACCGGGGAGCTGTTTTTT
TRBV29-1	TRBJ2-3	12	many	-	CSVQLNTDTQYF	TGCAGCGTTCAGCTAAACACAGATACGCAGTATTTT
TRBV18	TRBJ2-7	12	-	-	CASSPAPYEQYF	TGTGCCAGCTCCCCTGCCCCCTACGAGCAGTACTTC
TRBV29-1	TRBJ2-2	14	-	-	CSGRQEANTGELFF	TGCAGCGGACGACAGGAGGCGAACACCGGGGAGCTGTTTTTT
TRBV7-9	TRBJ1-1	12	-	-	CASSLWSTEAFF	TGTGCCAGCAGCTTATGGAGTACTGAAGCTTTCTTT
TRBV29-1	TRBJ2-7	12	-	-	CSVQKAGGEQYF	TGCAGCGTTCAAAAGGCCGGGGGCGAGCAGTACTTC
TRBV29-1	TRBJ2-7	12	-	TRBD1	CSAWTGGYEQYF	TGCAGCGCTTGGACAGGGGGGTACGAGCAGTACTTC